One sample yielded the 17 T cell receptor beta chains listed below, sequenced in a study of blood T cell repertoires in COVID-19. Assay: immunoSEQ multiplex PCR; the TCRdb copy retains only in-frame clones and omits some. The sample consists of approximately 280,000 clones, around nine tenths of them appearing once. Sequencing used peripheral blood. These TCRs come from a man in his forties with acute or convalescent COVID-19.

This sequence joins TRBV6-6 and TRBJ2-7, with TRBD1 matching over 9 bases. CDR1 and CDR2 (germline): MNHNY, SVGAGI (reference sequence). The CDR3 consists of 14 residues. V shed 0 bases, J shed 4 bases, and the junction held 1 base outside the gene matches. This chain's CDR3 is CASSYSTGGYEQYF. For the CDR3, the DNA is TGTGCCAGCAGTTACTCGACAGGGGGGTACGAGCAGTACTTC.

The rearrangement uses TRBV11-1 and TRBJ1-1, with 7 bases that match TRBD1. This CDR3 comprises 15 residues. V shed 7 bases, J shed 0 bases, and the junction held 8 bases outside the gene matches. In germline, CDR1 is SGHAT, CDR2 FQDESV (reference sequence). Here the CDR3 DNA reads TGTGCCAGCACCGCGAAGACAGGGATGAACACTGAAGCTTTCTTT. It yields the protein CASTAKTGMNTEAFF.

The chain employs TRBV30 and TRBJ1-5, with unresolved D. The CDR3 contains 14 residues. Trimming removed 0 bases from V and 0 bases from J, with 6 bases in between. CDR1 is GTSNPN, CDR2 SVGIG, per germline (reference sequence). The CDR3 DNA is TGTGCCTGGAGTGTTACGGGTAGCAATCAGCCCCAGCATTTT. It specifies CAWSVTGSNQPQHF.

This chain uses TRBV7-9 with TRBJ2-4, with 9 positions matching TRBD1. Germline V gene data show CDR1 as SEHNR and CDR2 as FQNEAQ (reference sequence). Germline trimming cut 3 bases from V and 5 bases from J; bases unmatched to any gene: 5. The CDR3 is made up of 15 amino acids. The DNA of the CDR3 is TGTGCCAGCAGCTTGGTACAGGGGGCCGAAAACATTCAGTACTTC. Protein sequence: CASSLVQGAENIQYF.

This clone was counted once. The chain carries TRBV19 and TRBJ1-3; D may be TRBD1 (5 bases). CDR3 length: 16 amino acids. Germline V gene data show CDR1 as LNHDA and CDR2 as SQIVND (reference sequence). Trimming stripped 7 bases from V and 4 bases from J, with 20 bases between. CDR3 protein: CASTPTGGMSGNTIYF. The CDR3 region has the DNA TGTGCCAGTACTCCAACCGGGGGGATGAGCGGAAACACCATATATTTT.

In this sample, this clone turned up a few times. This chain joins TRBV12-5 and TRBJ1-5, with D unclear. Germline CDR1 LGHNT, CDR2 FRNRAP. CDR3 size: 11 residues. V was clipped by 7 bases and J by 7 bases, with 8 bases between them. CDR3 protein: CASASSQPQHF. The DNA for the CDR3 is TGTGCTAGTGCCTCCTCGCAGCCCCAGCATTTT.

The chain joins TRBV6-5 to TRBJ2-3; perhaps TRBD1 as D (5 bases). The CDR3 is 16 residues long. Germline CDR1 is MNHEY and CDR2 is SVGAGI. The germline V and J ends were trimmed by 4 bases and 4 bases, with 18 bases remaining between them. The CDR3 sequence: CASSWGLSIRPDTQYF. CDR3 DNA: TGTGCCAGCAGTTGGGGCCTTTCGATCCGGCCAGATACGCAGTATTTT.

This clone was seen a handful of times. The chain carries TRBV15 and TRBJ1-2; D unresolved. V was shortened by 0 bases and J by 5 bases, with 13 bases between the two germline ends. The CDR3 extends over 15 amino acids. Germline lookup yields CDR1 LNHNV and CDR2 YYDKDF (reference sequence). As DNA, the CDR3 is TGTGCCACCAGCAGAGATCGCGGGGTGTGGTATGGCTACACCTTC. Translated: CATSRDRGVWYGYTF.

This chain connects TRBV6-5 to TRBJ2-1; D call uncertain. Germline CDR1 MNHEY, CDR2 SVGAGI. This CDR3 is built from 13 residues. Trimming left V 2 bases short and J 8 bases short, with 10 bases between. The CDR3 protein is CASSYDPEDEQFF. The DNA of the CDR3 is TGTGCCAGCAGTTACGACCCCGAGGATGAGCAGTTCTTC.

The V gene is TRBV5-1, the J gene TRBJ1-1; no reliable D call. The V gene's germline CDR1 is SGHRS and CDR2 YFSETQ. This CDR3 spans 13 amino acids. Trimming cost V 1 base and J 6 bases, with 10 bases left between them. CDR3 in amino acids: CASSLQEDAEAFF. The CDR3 DNA is TGCGCCAGCAGCTTGCAGGAAGATGCTGAAGCTTTCTTT.

The chain is built from TRBV11-3 and TRBJ1-5, with TRBD1 matching 8 bases. Germline V gene data show CDR1 as SGHNT and CDR2 as YENEEA. The junction had 16 bases not matched to a gene; V was cut back by 4 bases and J by 2 bases. This CDR3 region has 19 residues. The CDR3 reads CASSSPGQAGRNGNQPQHF. DNA of the CDR3: TGTGCCAGCAGCTCTCCGGGACAGGCAGGGCGAAATGGCAATCAGCCCCAGCATTTT.

This sequence joins TRBV6-5 and TRBJ1-1; weak D call: TRBD1 (6 bases). The CDR3 length is 13 residues. Per germline, CDR1 MNHEY and CDR2 SVGAGI. The V end lost 8 bases, the J end lost 3 bases, and 13 bases lay between the germline ends. CDR3 DNA: TGTGCCAGCGGGGGGGGCCCCTACACTGAAGCTTTCTTT. Residues: CASGGGPYTEAFF.

V gene TRBV6-2 or TRBV6-3 combines with J gene TRBJ1-1, with D possibly TRBD1 on 6 matching bases. V was shortened by 3 bases and J by 3 bases, with 20 bases between the two germline ends. The length of the CDR3 is 17 residues. The germline V gene encodes CDR1 MNHEY and CDR2 SVGEGT. The CDR3 region has the DNA TGTGCCAGCAGTTATAGGCTGGGGGCCGGTTTTGACACTGAAGCTTTCTTT. Protein: CASSYRLGAGFDTEAFF.

This clone was seen a few times. The chain uses TRBV5-1 and TRBJ1-6; D gene ambiguous. The length of the CDR3 is 14 residues. V lost 4 bases, J lost 8 bases, and 13 bases lay in between. Germline CDR1 and CDR2: SGHRS and YFSETQ. CDR3 sequence: CASSAGNQDSPLHF. The CDR3 DNA reads as TGCGCCAGCAGCGCGGGAAATCAAGATTCACCCCTCCACTTT.

As DNA, the CDR3 is TGCGCCAGCAGCTCCGGCGGGGGGGTTTCTTATGGCTACACCTTC. Translation gives CASSSGGGVSYGYTF. The chain uses TRBV4-1 and TRBJ1-2, with D possibly TRBD1 on 5 matching bases. V lost 5 bases and J 5 bases, leaving 18 bases between the germline ends. Germline assignment: CDR1 MGHRA and CDR2 YSYEKL. The CDR3 runs to 15 residues.

This chain joins TRBV7-2 and TRBJ1-2, with D perhaps matching TRBD1 (5 bases). V gave up 4 bases and J gave up 6 bases, with 12 bases separating them. This CDR3 region has 13 residues. The germline CDR1 and CDR2 sequences are SGHTA and FQGNSA. In DNA form, the CDR3 reads TGTGCCAGCAGCTCAAACCGGGGGAATGGCTACACCTTC. Protein sequence: CASSSNRGNGYTF.

This clone showed up just once. The V and J genes are TRBV19 and TRBJ1-3; D not certain. The CDR3 has 15 residues. V was shortened by 2 bases and J by 0 bases, with 8 bases between the two germline ends. CDR1 is LNHDA and CDR2 is SQIVND in the germline V gene (reference sequence). The CDR3 sequence is CASSITQASGNTIYF. For the CDR3, the DNA is TGTGCCAGTAGTATAACCCAAGCCTCTGGAAACACCATATATTTT.